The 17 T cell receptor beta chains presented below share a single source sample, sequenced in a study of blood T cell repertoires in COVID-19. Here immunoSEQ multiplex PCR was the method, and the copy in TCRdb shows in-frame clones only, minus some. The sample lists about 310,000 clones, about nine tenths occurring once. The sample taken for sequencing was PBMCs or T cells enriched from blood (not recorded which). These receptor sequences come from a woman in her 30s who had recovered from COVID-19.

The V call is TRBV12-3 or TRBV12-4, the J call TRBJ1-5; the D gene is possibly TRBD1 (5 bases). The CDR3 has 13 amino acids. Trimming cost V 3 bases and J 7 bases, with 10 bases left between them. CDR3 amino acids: CASSFLGAQPQHF. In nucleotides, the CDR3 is TGTGCCAGCAGTTTTCTAGGGGCGCAGCCCCAGCATTTT.

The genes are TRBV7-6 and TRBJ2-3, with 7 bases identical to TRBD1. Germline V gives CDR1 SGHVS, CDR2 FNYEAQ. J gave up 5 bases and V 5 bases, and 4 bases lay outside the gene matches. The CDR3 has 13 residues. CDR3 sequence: CASSPGGQDTQYF. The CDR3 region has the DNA TGTGCCAGCAGCCCAGGGGGACAAGATACGCAGTATTTT.

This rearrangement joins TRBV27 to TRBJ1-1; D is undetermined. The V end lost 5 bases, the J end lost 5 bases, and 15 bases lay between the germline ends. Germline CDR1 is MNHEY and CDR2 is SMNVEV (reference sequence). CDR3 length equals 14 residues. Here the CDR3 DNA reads TGTGCCAGCAGTCATAAAATGGGGAGTACTGAAGCTTTCTTT. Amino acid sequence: CASSHKMGSTEAFF.

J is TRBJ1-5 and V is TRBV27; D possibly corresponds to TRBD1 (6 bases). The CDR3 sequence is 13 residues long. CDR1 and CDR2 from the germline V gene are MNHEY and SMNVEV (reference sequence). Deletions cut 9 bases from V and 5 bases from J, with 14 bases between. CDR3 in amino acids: CASRQALYQPQHF. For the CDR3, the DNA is TGTGCCAGTAGACAGGCCTTATATCAGCCCCAGCATTTT.

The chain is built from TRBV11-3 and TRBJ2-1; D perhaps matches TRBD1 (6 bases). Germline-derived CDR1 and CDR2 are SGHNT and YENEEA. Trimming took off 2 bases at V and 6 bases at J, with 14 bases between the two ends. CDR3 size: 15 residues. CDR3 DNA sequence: TGTGCCAGCAGCTTAAACAGGGTTCGGGGCAATGAGCAGTTCTTC. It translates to CASSLNRVRGNEQFF.

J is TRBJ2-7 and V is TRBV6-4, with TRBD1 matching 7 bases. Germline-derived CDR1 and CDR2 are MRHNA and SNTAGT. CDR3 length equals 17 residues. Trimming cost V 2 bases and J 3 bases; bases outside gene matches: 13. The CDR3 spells CASSDRARPRQGYEQYF. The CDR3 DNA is TGTGCCAGCAGTGACCGAGCCCGACCAAGACAGGGCTACGAGCAGTACTTC.

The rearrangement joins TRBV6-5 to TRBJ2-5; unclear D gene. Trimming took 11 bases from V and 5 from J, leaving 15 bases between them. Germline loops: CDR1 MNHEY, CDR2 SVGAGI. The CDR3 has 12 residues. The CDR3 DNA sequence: TGTGCCCTAACTTGGGCCCGGGAGACCCAGTACTTC. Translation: CALTWARETQYF.

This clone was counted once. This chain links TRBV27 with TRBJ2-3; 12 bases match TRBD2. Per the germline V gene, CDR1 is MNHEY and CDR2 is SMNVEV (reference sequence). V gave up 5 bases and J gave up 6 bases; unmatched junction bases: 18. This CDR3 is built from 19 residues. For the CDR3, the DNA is TGTGCCAGCAGTGTAGTCCCTCCAAGACTAGCGGGGGCGAGGGATACGCAGTATTTT. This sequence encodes CASSVVPPRLAGARDTQYF.

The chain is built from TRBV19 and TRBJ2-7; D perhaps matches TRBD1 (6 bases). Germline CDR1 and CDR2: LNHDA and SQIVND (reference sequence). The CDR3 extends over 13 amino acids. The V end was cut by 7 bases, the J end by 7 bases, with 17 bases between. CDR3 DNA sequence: TGTGCCAGTACGTCAGGGGTCCAAGGGGAGCAGTACTTC. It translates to CASTSGVQGEQYF.

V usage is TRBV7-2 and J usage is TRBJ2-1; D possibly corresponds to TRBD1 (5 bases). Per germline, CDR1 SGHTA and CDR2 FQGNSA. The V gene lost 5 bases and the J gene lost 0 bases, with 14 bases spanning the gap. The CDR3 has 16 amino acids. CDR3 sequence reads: CASSGQAGYSYNEQFF. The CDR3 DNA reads TGTGCCAGCAGCGGACAAGCAGGGTACTCCTACAATGAGCAGTTCTTC.

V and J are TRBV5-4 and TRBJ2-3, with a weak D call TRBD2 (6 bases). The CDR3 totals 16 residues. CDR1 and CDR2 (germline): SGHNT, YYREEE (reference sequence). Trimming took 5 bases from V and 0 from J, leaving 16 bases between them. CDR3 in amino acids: CASRSRPGLSTDTQYF. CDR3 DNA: TGTGCCAGCAGGTCTCGGCCGGGACTGAGCACAGATACGCAGTATTTT.

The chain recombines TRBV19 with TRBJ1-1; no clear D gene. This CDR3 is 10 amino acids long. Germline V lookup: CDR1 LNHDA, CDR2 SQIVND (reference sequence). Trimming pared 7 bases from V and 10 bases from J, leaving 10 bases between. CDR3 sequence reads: CASISGRAFF. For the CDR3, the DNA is TGTGCCAGTATTTCGGGAAGAGCTTTCTTT.

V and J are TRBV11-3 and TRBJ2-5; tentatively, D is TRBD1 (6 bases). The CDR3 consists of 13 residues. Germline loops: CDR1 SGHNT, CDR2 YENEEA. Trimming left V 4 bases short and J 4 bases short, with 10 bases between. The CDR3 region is CASSSSRGETQYF. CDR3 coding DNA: TGTGCCAGCAGCTCAAGCAGGGGAGAGACCCAGTACTTC.

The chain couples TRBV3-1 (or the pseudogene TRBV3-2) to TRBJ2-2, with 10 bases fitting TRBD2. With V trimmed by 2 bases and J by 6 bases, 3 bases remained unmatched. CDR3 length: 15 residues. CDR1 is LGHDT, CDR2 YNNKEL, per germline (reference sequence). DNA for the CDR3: TGTGCCAGCAGCCAACTCCTAGCGGGAGCCGGGGAGCTGTTTTTT. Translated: CASSQLLAGAGELFF.

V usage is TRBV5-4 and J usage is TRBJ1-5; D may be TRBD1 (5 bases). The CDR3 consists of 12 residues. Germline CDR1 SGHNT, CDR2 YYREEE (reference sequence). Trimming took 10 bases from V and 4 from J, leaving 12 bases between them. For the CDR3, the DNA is TGTGCCGCATCGGGGGGGAATCAGCCCCAGCATTTT. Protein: CAASGGNQPQHF.

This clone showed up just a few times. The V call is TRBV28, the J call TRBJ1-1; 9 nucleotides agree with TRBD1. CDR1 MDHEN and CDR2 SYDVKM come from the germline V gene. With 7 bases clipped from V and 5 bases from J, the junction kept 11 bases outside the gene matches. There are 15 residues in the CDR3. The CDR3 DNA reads TGTGCCAGCACCCTAGGAGGACAGGGGCGAACTGAAGCTTTCTTT. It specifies CASTLGGQGRTEAFF.

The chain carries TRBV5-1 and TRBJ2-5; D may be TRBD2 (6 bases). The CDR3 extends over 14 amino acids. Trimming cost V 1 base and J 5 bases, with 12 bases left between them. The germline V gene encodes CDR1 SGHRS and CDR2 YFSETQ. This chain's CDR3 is CASSLRGGSETQYF. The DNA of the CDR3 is TGCGCCAGCAGCTTGAGGGGAGGTTCGGAGACCCAGTACTTC. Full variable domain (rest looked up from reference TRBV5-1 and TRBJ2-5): KAGVTQTPRYLIKTRGQQVTLSCSPISGHRSVSWYQQTPGQGLQFLFEYFSETQRNKGNFPGRFSGRQFSNSRSEMNVSTLELGDSALYLCASSLRGGSETQYFGPGTRLLVL.